This T cell receptor beta chain was sequenced in a study of cytotoxic CD8 clonotypes in ibrutinib-treated CLL (dated by TCRdb to the early 2020s). In the study overall: In this cohort, approximately 15 patients were treatment-naive and more than 9 were relapsed/refractory, while some 18 had unmutated IGHV. Partial responses were observed in some 24 patients and complete responses in 2; after a median follow-up of 68 months, remission was maintained in roughly 14 patients and progression was observed in approximately twelve. Response samples were taken after a median of approximately 13 months on treatment, ranging from about 6 to 40 months. Samples averaged roughly 260,000 productive templates and approximately 100,000 productive rearrangements. Longitudinal samples were available for about 30% of the 86 trial participants. Cryopreserved peripheral blood mononuclear cells were obtained prior to treatment, at the time of response, and at either disease progression or sustained remission. Patients were still on ibrutinib when every remission and progressive disease sample was collected. Summary of the overall study and its limitations: Sustained-remission and progressing patients did not have matched sampling times, and lymph node repertoires were not examined. An increase in clonality was observed at ibrutinib response, with clonality remaining stable during sustained remission and falling back toward baseline at progression. Public clonotypes were found to be uncommon and were observed to contract or remain stable during treatment; the increase in clonality was shown to reflect expansion of private clonotypes at ibrutinib response. At baseline, clonality was higher than in age-matched healthy donors and showed a strong correlation with circulating CD8+ T-cell counts.

The time point label, read with the paper, signifies: roughly 25 months on ibrutinib. For TCR beta library preparation, roughly 2 micrograms of genomic DNA were extracted from the cryopreserved PBMCs. Longitudinal blood samples from CLL patients receiving ibrutinib monotherapy were subjected to high-throughput TCR beta sequencing. The patients took part in an open-label, single-center phase 2 trial of ibrutinib monotherapy. The goal of deep resolution MiSeq sequencing was a depth between 1 in 1 million and 1 in 200,000 T cells, and coverage averaged 10x per clonotype. The immunoSEQ hsTCRB Kit was used to generate the TCR beta libraries. The paper's data handling went like this. The data were analyzed with ImmunoSEQ Analyzer and ImmunoSEQ Data Assistant, and V, D and J gene assignments followed IMGT definitions. Clonality, which ranges from 0 to 1, was calculated by subtracting the normalized Shannon entropy of productive rearrangement frequencies from one. Only overrepresented clonotypes making up at least 0.05% of each patient's repertoire were included in the public clonotype analysis. Repertoires from about a dozen age-matched healthy donors in immuneACCESS were used as clonality controls. This immuneACCESS table, as held by TCRdb, lists in-frame sequences with V and J called but not all clones. Of the missing ones, under half trace to an unresolved V gene in checked studies; the others have no known cause. V, J and clone size were drawn from that table, and D and trimming were deduced from the DNA. The sample records some 200,000 clones, over 60% of which are singletons. The top ten constitute around an eighth of the sample.

For this clone: Its recognized antigen is unknown. Base qualities are not at hand, and no much larger clone is one base apart.

The source of this sequence is a human donor with chronic lymphocytic leukemia. Sequenced here: PBMCs, sampled after 24 months of ibrutinib treatment.

The sequenced DNA is TGTGCCAGCAGCCCGCAGGGACTAACGCTGGAGCAGTACTTC. Its amino acids are CASSPQGLTLEQYF. The sequence joins TRBV7-6 to TRBJ2-7; the junction holds 7 bases that match TRBD2. Based on the germline V gene, the CDR1 and CDR2 sequences are SGHVS and FNYEAQ. Including the terminal cysteine and phenylalanine, the CDR3 comprises 14 residues. Only the CDR3 part of the read is kept: 42 bases, read in frame from the first base. Unmatched junction bases come to 11, with V trimmed by 5 bases and J by 7 bases. The full variable domain, with segments outside the CDR3 supplied by the reference TRBV7-6 and TRBJ2-7 proteins, appears as GAGVSQSPRYKVTKRGQDVALRCDPISGHVSLYWYRQALGQGPEFLTYFNYEAQQDKSGLPNDRFSAERPEGSISTLTIQRTEQRDSAMYRCASSPQGLTLEQYFGPGTRLTVT.